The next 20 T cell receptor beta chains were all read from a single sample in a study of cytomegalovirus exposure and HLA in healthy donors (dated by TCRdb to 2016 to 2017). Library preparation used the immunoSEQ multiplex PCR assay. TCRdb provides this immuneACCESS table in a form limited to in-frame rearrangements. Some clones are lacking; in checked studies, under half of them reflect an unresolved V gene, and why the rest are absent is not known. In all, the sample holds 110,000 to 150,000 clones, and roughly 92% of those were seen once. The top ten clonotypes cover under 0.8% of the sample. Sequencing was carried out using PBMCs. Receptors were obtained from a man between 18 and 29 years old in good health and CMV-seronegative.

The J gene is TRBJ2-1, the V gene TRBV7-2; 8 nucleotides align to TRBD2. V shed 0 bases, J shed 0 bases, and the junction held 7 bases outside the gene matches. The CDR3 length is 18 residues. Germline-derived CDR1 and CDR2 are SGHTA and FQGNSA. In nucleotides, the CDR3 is TGTGCCAGCAGCTTAGCGCTGGCTAGCGGGCTCTCCTACAATGAGCAGTTCTTC. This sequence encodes CASSLALASGLSYNEQFF.

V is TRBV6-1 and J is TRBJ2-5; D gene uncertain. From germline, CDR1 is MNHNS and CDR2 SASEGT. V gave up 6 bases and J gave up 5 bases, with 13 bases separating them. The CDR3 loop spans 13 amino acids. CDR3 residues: CASRIGAGETQYF. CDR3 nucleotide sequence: TGTGCCAGCAGAATAGGAGCTGGGGAGACCCAGTACTTC.

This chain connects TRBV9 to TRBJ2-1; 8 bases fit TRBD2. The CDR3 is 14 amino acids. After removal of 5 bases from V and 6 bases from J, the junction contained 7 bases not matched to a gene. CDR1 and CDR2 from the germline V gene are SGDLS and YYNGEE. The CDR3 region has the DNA TGTGCCAGCAGACCGGGACTAGGGGTCAATGAGCAGTTCTTC. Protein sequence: CASRPGLGVNEQFF. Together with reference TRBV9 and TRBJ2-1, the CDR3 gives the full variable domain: DSGVTQTPKHLITATGQRVTLRCSPRSGDLSVYWYQQSLDQGLQFLIQYYNGEERAKGNILERFSAQQFPDLHSELNLSSLELGDSALYFCASRPGLGVNEQFFGPGTRLTVL.

The CDR3 sequence is CASSPRTGRNIQYF. The CDR3 DNA follows: TGTGCCAGCAGCCCTAGGACAGGGAGAAACATTCAGTACTTC. The chain couples TRBV14 to TRBJ2-4, with 8 nucleotides matching TRBD1. The J segment lost 6 bases and the V segment lost 4 bases, leaving 5 bases of the junction unmatched. The CDR3 extends over 14 amino acids. Germline V gene sequence: CDR1 SGHDN, CDR2 FVKESK.

The CDR3 protein is CASSGGGEQFF. The CDR3 nucleotides read TGTGCCAGCTCAGGGGGCGGTGAGCAGTTCTTC. This chain links TRBV18 with TRBJ2-1, with D possibly being TRBD1 (6 bases). The CDR3 sequence is 11 residues long. Trimming shortened V by 5 bases and J by 9 bases, and 8 bases separated the two germline ends. Germline-derived CDR1 and CDR2 are KGHSH and LQKENI.

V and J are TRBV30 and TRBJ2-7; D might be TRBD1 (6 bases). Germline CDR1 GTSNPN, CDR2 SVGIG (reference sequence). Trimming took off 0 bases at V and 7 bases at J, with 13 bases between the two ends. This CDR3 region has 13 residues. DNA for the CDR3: TGTGCCTGGAGTGTACGCAGGGGATGGGAGCAGTACTTC. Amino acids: CAWSVRRGWEQYF.

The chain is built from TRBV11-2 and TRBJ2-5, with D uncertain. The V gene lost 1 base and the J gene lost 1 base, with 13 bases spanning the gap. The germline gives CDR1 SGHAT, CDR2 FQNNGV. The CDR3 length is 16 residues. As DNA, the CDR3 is TGTGCCAGCAGCTTAGGGGTCTCGGGTCTCCAAGAGACCCAGTACTTC. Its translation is CASSLGVSGLQETQYF.

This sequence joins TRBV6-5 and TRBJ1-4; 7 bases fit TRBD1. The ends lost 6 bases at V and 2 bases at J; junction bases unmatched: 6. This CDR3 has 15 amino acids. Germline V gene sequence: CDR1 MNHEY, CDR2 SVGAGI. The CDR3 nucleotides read TGTGCCAGCAGCCCTCAGGGGGTTACTAATGAAAAACTGTTTTTT. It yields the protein CASSPQGVTNEKLFF.

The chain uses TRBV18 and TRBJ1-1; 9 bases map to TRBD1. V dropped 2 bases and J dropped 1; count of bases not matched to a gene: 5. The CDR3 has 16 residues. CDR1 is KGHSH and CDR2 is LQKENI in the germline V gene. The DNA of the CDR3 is TGTGCCAGCTCACCAAATTCGGACAGGGGGAACACTGAAGCTTTCTTT. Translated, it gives CASSPNSDRGNTEAFF.

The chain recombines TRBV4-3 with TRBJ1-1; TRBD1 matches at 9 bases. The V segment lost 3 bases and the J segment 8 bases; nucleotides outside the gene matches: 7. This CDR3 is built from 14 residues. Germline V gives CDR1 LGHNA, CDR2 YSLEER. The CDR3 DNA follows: TGCGCCAGCAGCCACCCGGGACAGGGAGGGGAAGCTTTCTTT. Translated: CASSHPGQGGEAFF.

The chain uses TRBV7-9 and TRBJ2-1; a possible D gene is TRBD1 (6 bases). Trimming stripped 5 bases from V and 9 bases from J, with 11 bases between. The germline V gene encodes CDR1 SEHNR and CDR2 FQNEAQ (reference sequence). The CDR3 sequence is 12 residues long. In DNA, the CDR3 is TGTGCCAGCAGCGCTATAGGGGGTGAGCAGTTCTTC. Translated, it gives CASSAIGGEQFF.

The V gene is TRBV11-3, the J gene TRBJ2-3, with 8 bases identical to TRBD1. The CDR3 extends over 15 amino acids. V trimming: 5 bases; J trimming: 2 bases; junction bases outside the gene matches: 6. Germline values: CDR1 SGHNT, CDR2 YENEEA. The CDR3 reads CASSNRDRFTDTQYF. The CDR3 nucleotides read TGTGCCAGCAGCAACCGGGACAGGTTCACAGATACGCAGTATTTT.

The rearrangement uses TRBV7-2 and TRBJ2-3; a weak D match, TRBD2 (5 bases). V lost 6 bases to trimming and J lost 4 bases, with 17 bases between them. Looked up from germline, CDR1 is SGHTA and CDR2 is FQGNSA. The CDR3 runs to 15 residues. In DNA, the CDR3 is TGTGCCAGCAGTCCGCGGGCCGGTGCTCCAGATACGCAGTATTTT. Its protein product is CASSPRAGAPDTQYF.

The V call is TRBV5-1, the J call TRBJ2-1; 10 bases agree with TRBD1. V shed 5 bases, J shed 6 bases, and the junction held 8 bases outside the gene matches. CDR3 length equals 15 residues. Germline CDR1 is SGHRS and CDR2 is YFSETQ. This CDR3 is CASRHTRDRGNEQFF. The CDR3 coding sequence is TGCGCCAGCAGACATACCCGGGACAGGGGCAATGAGCAGTTCTTC. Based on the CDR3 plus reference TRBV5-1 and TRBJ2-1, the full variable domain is KAGVTQTPRYLIKTRGQQVTLSCSPISGHRSVSWYQQTPGQGLQFLFEYFSETQRNKGNFPGRFSGRQFSNSRSEMNVSTLELGDSALYLCASRHTRDRGNEQFFGPGTRLTVL.

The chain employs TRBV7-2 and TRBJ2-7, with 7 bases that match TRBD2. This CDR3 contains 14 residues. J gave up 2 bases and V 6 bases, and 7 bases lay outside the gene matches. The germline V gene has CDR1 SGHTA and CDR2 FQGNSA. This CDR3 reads CASRPGLTTYEQYF. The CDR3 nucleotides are TGTGCCAGCAGGCCGGGACTAACGACCTACGAGCAGTACTTC.

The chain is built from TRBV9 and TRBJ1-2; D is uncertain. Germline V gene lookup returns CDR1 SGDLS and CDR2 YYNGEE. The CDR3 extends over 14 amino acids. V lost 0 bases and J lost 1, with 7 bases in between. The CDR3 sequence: CASSVAPDNYGYTF. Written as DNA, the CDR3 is TGTGCCAGCAGCGTAGCTCCAGATAACTATGGCTACACCTTC.

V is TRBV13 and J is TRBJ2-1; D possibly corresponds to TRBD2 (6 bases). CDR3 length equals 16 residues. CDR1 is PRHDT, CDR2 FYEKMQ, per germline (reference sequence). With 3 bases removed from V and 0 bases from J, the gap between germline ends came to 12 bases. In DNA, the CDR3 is TGTGCCAGCAGCTTTTCGGGAGTGGGCTCCTACAATGAGCAGTTCTTC. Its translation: CASSFSGVGSYNEQFF.

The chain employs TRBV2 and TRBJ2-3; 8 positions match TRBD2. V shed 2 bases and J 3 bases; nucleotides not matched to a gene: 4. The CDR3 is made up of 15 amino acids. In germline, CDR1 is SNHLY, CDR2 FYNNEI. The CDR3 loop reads CASSERGGATDTQYF. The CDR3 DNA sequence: TGTGCCAGCAGTGAACGGGGGGGCGCGACAGATACGCAGTATTTT.

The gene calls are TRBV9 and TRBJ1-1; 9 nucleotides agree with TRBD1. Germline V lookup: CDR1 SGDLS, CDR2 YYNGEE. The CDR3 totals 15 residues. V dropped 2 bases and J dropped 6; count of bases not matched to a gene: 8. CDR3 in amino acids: CASSVGTGTTSEAFF. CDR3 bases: TGTGCCAGCAGCGTTGGGACAGGGACCACCTCTGAAGCTTTCTTT.

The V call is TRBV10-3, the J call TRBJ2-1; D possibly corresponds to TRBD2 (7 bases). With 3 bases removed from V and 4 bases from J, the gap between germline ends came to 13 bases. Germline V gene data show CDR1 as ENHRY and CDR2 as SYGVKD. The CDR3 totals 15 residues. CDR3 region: CAISEWTRGYNEQFF. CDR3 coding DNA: TGTGCCATCAGTGAATGGACTAGGGGGTACAATGAGCAGTTCTTC.